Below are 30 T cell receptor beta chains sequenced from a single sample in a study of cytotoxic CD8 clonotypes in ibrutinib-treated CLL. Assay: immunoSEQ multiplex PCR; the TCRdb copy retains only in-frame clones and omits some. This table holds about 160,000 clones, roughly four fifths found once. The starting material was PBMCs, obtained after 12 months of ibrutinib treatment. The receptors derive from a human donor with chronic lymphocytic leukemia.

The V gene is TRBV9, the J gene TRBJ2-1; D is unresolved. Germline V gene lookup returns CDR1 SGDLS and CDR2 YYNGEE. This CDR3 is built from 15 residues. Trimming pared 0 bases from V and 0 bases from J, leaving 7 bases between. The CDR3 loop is CASSVDVFSYNEQFF. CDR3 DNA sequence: TGTGCCAGCAGCGTAGACGTATTCTCCTACAATGAGCAGTTCTTC.

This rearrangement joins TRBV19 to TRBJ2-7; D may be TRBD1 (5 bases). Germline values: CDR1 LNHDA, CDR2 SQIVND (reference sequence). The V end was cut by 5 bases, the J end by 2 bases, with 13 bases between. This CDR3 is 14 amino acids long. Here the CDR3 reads CASSGNRPPYEQYF. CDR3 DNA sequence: TGTGCCAGTAGTGGCAACAGGCCACCCTACGAGCAGTACTTC.

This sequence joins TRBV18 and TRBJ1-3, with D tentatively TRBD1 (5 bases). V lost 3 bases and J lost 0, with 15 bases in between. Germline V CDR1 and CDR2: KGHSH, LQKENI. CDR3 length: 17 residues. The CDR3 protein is CASSPGGRSYSGNTIYF. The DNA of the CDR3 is TGTGCCAGCTCACCTGGGGGACGGTCGTACTCTGGAAACACCATATATTTT.

The CDR3 region is CASTTSGTDNYGYTF. The CDR3 DNA sequence: TGTGCCAGCACCACTAGCGGCACGGATAACTATGGCTACACCTTC. The rearrangement links TRBV6-1 to TRBJ1-2, with no clear D. In germline, CDR1 is MNHNS, CDR2 SASEGT. V lost 7 bases, J lost 1 base, and 16 bases lay in between. This CDR3 region has 15 residues.

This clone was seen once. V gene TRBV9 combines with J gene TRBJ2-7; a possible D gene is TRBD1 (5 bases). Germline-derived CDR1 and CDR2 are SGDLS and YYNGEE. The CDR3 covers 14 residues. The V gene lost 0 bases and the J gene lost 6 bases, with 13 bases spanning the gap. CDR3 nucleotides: TGTGCCAGCAGCGTAGTCCAGGGCCCAGGCGAGCAGTACTTC. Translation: CASSVVQGPGEQYF. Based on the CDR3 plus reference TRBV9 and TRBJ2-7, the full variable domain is DSGVTQTPKHLITATGQRVTLRCSPRSGDLSVYWYQQSLDQGLQFLIQYYNGEERAKGNILERFSAQQFPDLHSELNLSSLELGDSALYFCASSVVQGPGEQYFGPGTRLTVT.

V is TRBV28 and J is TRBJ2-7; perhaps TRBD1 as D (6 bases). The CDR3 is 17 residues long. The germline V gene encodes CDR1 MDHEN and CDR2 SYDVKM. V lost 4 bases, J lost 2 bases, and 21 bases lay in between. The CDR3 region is CASSSPVNRVRTYEQYF. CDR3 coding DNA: TGTGCCAGCAGTTCCCCCGTGAACAGGGTCCGGACCTACGAGCAGTACTTC.

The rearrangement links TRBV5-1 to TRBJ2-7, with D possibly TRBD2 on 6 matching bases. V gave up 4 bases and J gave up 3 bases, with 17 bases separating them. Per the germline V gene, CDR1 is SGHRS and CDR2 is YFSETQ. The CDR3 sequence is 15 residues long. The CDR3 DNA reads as TGCGCCAGCAGCCCGACTGGATCGGGGGACTACGAGCAGTACTTC. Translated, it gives CASSPTGSGDYEQYF.

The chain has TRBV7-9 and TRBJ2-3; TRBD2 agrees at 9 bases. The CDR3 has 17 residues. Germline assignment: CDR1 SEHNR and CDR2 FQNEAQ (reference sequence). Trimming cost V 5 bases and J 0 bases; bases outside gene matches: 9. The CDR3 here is CASSPTLLAGSTDTQYF. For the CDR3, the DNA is TGTGCCAGCAGCCCTACCCTTCTAGCGGGAAGCACAGATACGCAGTATTTT.

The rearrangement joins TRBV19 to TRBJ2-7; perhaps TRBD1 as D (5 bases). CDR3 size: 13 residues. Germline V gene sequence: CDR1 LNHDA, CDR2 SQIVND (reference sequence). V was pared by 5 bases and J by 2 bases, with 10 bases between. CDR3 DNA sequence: TGTGCCAGTAGTCAAGACAGCACCTACGAGCAGTACTTC. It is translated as CASSQDSTYEQYF.

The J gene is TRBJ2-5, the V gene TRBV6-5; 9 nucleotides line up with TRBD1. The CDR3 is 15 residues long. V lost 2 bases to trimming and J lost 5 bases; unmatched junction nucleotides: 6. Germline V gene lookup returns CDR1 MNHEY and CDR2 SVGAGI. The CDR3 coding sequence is TGTGCCAGCAGTTACCAGGACAGGGGTGGGGAGACCCAGTACTTC. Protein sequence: CASSYQDRGGETQYF.

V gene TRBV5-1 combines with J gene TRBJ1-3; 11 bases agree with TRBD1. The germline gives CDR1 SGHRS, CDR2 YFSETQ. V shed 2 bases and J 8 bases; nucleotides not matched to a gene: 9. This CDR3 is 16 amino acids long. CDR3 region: CASSLGAGTGGHTIYF. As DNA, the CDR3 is TGCGCCAGCAGCTTAGGTGCCGGGACAGGGGGGCACACCATATATTTT. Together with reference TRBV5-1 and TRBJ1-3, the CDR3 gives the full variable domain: KAGVTQTPRYLIKTRGQQVTLSCSPISGHRSVSWYQQTPGQGLQFLFEYFSETQRNKGNFPGRFSGRQFSNSRSEMNVSTLELGDSALYLCASSLGAGTGGHTIYFGEGSWLTVV.

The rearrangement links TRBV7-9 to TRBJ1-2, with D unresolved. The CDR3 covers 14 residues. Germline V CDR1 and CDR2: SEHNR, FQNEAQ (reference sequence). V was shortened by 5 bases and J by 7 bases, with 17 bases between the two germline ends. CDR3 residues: CASSQDAGPGGYTF. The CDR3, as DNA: TGTGCCAGCAGCCAAGATGCAGGCCCGGGTGGCTACACCTTC.

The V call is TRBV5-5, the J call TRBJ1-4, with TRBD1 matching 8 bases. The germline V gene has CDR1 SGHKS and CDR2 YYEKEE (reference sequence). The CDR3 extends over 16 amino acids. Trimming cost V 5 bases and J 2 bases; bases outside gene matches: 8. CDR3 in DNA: TGTGCCAGCAGTTATGACAGGGGCGCGACTAATGAAAAACTGTTTTTT. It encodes CASSYDRGATNEKLFF.

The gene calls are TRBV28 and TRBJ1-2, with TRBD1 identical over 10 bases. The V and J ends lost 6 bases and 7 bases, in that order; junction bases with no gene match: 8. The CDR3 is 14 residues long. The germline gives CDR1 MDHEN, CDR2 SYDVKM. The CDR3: CASSPGTGAVGYTF. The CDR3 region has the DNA TGTGCCAGCAGCCCCGGGACAGGGGCAGTTGGCTACACCTTC.

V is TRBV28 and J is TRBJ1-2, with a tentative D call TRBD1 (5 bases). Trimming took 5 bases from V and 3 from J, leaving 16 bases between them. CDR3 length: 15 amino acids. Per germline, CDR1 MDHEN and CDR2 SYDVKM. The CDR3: CASSPSGLTDYGYTF. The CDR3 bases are TGTGCCAGCAGTCCCTCGGGACTGACAGACTATGGCTACACCTTC.

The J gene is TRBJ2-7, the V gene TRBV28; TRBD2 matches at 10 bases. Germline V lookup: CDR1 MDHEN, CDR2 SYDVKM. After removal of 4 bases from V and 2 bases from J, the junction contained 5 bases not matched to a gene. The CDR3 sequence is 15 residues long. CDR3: CASSYGAGGTYEQYF. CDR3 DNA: TGTGCCAGCAGTTACGGAGCGGGAGGGACCTACGAGCAGTACTTC.

The CDR3 is CASQKGGTQETQYF. The CDR3 DNA follows: TGTGCCAGTCAAAAGGGGGGCACCCAAGAGACCCAGTACTTC. The chain carries TRBV19 and TRBJ2-5; possibly TRBD1 or TRBD2 for D (6 bases each). The ends were cut back, 8 bases at V and 1 base at J, with 14 bases in the middle. Germline CDR1 reads LNHDA; CDR2 reads SQIVND (reference sequence). This CDR3 is built from 14 residues.

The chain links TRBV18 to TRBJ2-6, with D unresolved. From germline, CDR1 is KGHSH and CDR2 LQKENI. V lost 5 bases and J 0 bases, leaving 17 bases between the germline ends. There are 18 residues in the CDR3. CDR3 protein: CASSANLNPVSGANVLTF. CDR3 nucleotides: TGTGCCAGCTCAGCGAACTTAAACCCCGTCTCTGGGGCCAACGTCCTGACTTTC.

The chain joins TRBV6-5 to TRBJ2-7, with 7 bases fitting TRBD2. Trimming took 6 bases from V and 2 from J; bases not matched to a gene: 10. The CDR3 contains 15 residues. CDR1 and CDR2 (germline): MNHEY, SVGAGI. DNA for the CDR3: TGTGCCAGCAGGTCCGGGGGGAGTGGCACCTACGAGCAGTACTTC. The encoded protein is CASRSGGSGTYEQYF.

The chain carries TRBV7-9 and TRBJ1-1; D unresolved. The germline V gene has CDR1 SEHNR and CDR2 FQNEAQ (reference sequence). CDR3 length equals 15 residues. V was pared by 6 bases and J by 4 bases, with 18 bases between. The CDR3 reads CASSLHNNLSTEAFF. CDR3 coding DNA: TGTGCCAGCAGTCTTCACAATAACCTGAGCACTGAAGCTTTCTTT.

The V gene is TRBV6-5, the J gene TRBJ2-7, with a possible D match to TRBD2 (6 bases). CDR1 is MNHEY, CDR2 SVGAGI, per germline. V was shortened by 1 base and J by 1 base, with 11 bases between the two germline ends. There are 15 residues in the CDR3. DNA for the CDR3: TGTGCCAGCAGTTACTGGGCAGGGACTTCCTACGAGCAGTACTTC. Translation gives CASSYWAGTSYEQYF.

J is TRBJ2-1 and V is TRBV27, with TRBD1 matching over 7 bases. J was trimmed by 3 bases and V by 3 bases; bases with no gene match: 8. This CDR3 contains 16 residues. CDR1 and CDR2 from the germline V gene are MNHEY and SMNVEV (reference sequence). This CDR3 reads CASSLITGQLYNEQFF. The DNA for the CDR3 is TGTGCCAGCAGTTTGATTACGGGACAGCTCTACAATGAGCAGTTCTTC.

The CDR3 nucleotides read TGTGCCAGCAGTCTGGACAGGGGGCGCACGAATGAGCAGTTCTTC. Residues: CASSLDRGRTNEQFF. V and J are TRBV27 and TRBJ2-1; TRBD1 matches at 11 bases. This CDR3 comprises 15 residues. The germline V gene has CDR1 MNHEY and CDR2 SMNVEV (reference sequence). Germline trimming cut 5 bases from V and 7 bases from J; bases unmatched to any gene: 7.

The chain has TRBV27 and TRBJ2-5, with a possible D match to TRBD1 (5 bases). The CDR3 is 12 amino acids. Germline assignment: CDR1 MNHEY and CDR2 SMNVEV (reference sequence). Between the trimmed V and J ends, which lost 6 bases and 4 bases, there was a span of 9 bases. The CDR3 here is CASSHRRETQYF. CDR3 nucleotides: TGTGCCAGCAGCCACAGGCGAGAGACCCAGTACTTC.

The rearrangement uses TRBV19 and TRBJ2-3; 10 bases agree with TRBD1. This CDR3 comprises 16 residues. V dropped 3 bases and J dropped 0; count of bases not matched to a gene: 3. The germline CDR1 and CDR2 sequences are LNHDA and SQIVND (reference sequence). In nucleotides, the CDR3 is TGTGCCAGTAGTATTGGGGACAGGGGTAGCACAGATACGCAGTATTTT. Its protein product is CASSIGDRGSTDTQYF.

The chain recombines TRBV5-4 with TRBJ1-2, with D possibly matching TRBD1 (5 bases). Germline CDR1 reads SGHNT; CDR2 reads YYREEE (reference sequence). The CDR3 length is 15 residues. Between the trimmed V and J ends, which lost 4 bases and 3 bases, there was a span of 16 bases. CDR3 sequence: CASSRTSRVDYGYTF. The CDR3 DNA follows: TGTGCCAGCAGCCGAACTAGCAGGGTCGACTATGGCTACACCTTC.

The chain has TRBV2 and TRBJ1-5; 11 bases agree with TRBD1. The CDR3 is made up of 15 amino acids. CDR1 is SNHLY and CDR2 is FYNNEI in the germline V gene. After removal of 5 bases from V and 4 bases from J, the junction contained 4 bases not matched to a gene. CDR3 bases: TGTGCCAGCAGTTCAGGGACAGGGGGGAATCAGCCCCAGCATTTT. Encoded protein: CASSSGTGGNQPQHF.

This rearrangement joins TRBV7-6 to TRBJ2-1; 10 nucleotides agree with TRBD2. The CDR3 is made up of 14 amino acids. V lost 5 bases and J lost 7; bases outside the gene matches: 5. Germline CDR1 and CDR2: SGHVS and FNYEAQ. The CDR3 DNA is TGTGCCAGCAGCCGCAGCGGGGGGGCGAATGAGCAGTTCTTC. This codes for CASSRSGGANEQFF.

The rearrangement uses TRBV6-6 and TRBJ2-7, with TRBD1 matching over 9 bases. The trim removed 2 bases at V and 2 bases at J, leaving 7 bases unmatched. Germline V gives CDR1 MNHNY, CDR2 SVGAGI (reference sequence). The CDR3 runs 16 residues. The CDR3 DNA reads TGTGCCAGCAGTTACCACGCCGGGACAGGGACCTACGAGCAGTACTTC. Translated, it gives CASSYHAGTGTYEQYF.

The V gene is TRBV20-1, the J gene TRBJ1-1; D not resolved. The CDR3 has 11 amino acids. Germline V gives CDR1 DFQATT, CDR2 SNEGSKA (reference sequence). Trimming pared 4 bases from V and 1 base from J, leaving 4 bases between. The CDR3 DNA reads TGCAGTGCTACAAAGAACACTGAAGCTTTCTTT. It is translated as CSATKNTEAFF.